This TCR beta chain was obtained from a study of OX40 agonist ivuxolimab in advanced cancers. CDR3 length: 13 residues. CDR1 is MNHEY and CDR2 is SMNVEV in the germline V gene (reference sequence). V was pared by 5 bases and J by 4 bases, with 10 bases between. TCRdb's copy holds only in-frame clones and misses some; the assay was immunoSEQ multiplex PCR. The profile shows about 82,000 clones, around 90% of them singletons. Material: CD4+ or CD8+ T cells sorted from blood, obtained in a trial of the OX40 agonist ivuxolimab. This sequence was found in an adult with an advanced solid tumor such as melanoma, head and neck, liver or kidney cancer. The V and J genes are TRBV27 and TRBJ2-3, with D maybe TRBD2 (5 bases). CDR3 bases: TGTGCCAGCAGTGGCTTCGGGGCAGATACGCAGTATTTT. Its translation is CASSGFGADTQYF.